What follows are 31 T cell receptor beta chains derived from one specimen sequenced in a study of cytomegalovirus exposure and HLA in healthy donors. Researchers ran the PCR with 60 Vbeta and 13 Jbeta primers. Data came from immunoSEQ multiplex PCR; TCRdb stores just in-frame clones and leaves some out. Altogether about 100,000 clones are present, 84% being singletons, with the ten largest covering roughly 1.2%. Input material: PBMCs. Receptors were obtained from a woman aged 18 to 35 in good health and CMV-seronegative.

The sample holds one count of this clone. The rearrangement links TRBV29-1 to TRBJ2-5; 11 bases align to TRBD2. CDR3 length equals 16 residues. Germline values: CDR1 SQVTM, CDR2 ANQGSEA. With 6 bases clipped from V and 4 bases from J, the junction kept 13 bases outside the gene matches. The CDR3 DNA follows: TGCAGCGTATCACTACTTAGCGGGAGGGCCAGAGAGACCCAGTACTTC. This codes for CSVSLLSGRARETQYF.

The V gene is TRBV7-5, the J gene TRBJ1-2; whether TRBD1, the table's D call, matches the DNA was not checked. TRBV7-5 is reported as a pseudogene. The CDR3 has 14 amino acids. The CDR3 nucleotides are TGTGCCAGGCCCCAGGGCTCCCCTAGTGAAGGCTACACCTTC. It is translated as CARPQGSPSEGYTF.

This sequence joins TRBV7-2 and TRBJ2-5; 12 bases line up with TRBD2. With V trimmed by 1 base and J by 4 bases, 4 bases remained unmatched. Germline V gene data show CDR1 as SGHTA and CDR2 as FQGNSA. CDR3 length: 16 amino acids. CDR3 sequence reads: CASSLGTSGGLETQYF. CDR3 in DNA: TGTGCCAGCAGCTTAGGAACTAGCGGGGGGTTAGAGACCCAGTACTTC.

This chain links TRBV5-6 with TRBJ2-2; 10 nucleotides align to TRBD2. Germline CDR1 SGHDT, CDR2 YYEEEE. The CDR3 covers 15 residues. After removal of 2 bases from V and 5 bases from J, the junction contained 3 bases not matched to a gene. CDR3 nucleotide sequence: TGTGCCAGCAGCTTACTAGCGGGGTATACCGGGGAGCTGTTTTTT. Residues: CASSLLAGYTGELFF.

This chain uses TRBV28 with TRBJ1-1; 7 bases map to TRBD1. This CDR3 is built from 16 residues. After removal of 3 bases from V and 0 bases from J, the junction contained 7 bases not matched to a gene. Germline V gene lookup returns CDR1 MDHEN and CDR2 SYDVKM. The CDR3 reads CASSFQLTGVNTEAFF. The CDR3 coding sequence is TGTGCCAGCAGTTTTCAGCTTACAGGGGTGAACACTGAAGCTTTCTTT.

The V call is TRBV2, the J call TRBJ1-2; D perhaps matches TRBD1 (6 bases). Germline-derived CDR1 and CDR2 are SNHLY and FYNNEI. The CDR3 is made up of 14 amino acids. V lost 5 bases and J 4 bases, leaving 14 bases between the germline ends. CDR3 protein: CASSPQGPSYGYTF. The CDR3 nucleotides are TGTGCCAGCAGTCCACAGGGACCGAGCTATGGCTACACCTTC.

The genes are TRBV5-1 and TRBJ2-3; TRBD2 is a possible D gene (5 bases). The CDR3 contains 16 residues. Germline values: CDR1 SGHRS, CDR2 YFSETQ. The ends were cut back, 0 bases at V and 1 base at J, with 12 bases in the middle. The CDR3 DNA reads TGCGCCAGCAGCTTGGCCGGGGTTAGCGGCACAGATACGCAGTATTTT. Translated, it gives CASSLAGVSGTDTQYF.

The chain recombines TRBV7-3 with TRBJ2-1; 10 bases map to TRBD2. This CDR3 is 15 amino acids long. Trimming at V came to 5 bases and at J to 4 bases, leaving 5 bases not matched to a gene. In germline, CDR1 is SGHTA, CDR2 FQGTGA. CDR3 in amino acids: CASSVLAGVYNEQFF. Written as DNA, the CDR3 is TGTGCCAGCAGCGTTCTAGCGGGGGTATACAATGAGCAGTTCTTC.

A single count supports this clone. This rearrangement joins TRBV5-4 to TRBJ2-1; no definite D call. Germline V gene sequence: CDR1 SGHNT, CDR2 YYREEE (reference sequence). The CDR3 loop spans 13 amino acids. The V end lost 4 bases, the J end lost 5 bases, and 10 bases lay between the germline ends. The CDR3 DNA follows: TGTGCCAGCAGCCCGCTGGCCCACAATGAGCAGTTCTTC. Translation: CASSPLAHNEQFF.

V gene TRBV10-2 combines with J gene TRBJ1-2, with 8 bases that match TRBD1. CDR1 WSHSY and CDR2 SAAADI come from the germline V gene. V was clipped by 6 bases and J by 2 bases; unmatched bases: 5. This CDR3 is 14 amino acids long. The CDR3 DNA reads as TGCGCCAGCAGACTAACAGGGGGGAACTATGGCTACACCTTC. It codes for CASRLTGGNYGYTF.

V and J are TRBV13 and TRBJ1-1, with D perhaps TRBD1 (6 bases). V gave up 4 bases and J gave up 8 bases, with 17 bases separating them. Germline CDR1 PRHDT, CDR2 FYEKMQ (reference sequence). CDR3 length: 14 residues. Written as DNA, the CDR3 is TGTGCCAGCAGCTCCCCCACAGGGCTGAACGAAGCTTTCTTT. Amino acids: CASSSPTGLNEAFF.

The V and J genes are TRBV10-3 and TRBJ2-7; weak D call: TRBD1 (6 bases). This CDR3 is built from 14 residues. Germline V CDR1 and CDR2: ENHRY, SYGVKD. V lost 5 bases and J 3 bases, leaving 14 bases between the germline ends. This CDR3 is CAISPTGQNYEQYF. In nucleotides, the CDR3 is TGTGCCATCAGTCCGACAGGTCAAAACTACGAGCAGTACTTC.

V gene TRBV5-1 combines with J gene TRBJ2-5; 9 nucleotides match TRBD2. Germline V gives CDR1 SGHRS, CDR2 YFSETQ. V lost 3 bases to trimming and J lost 1 base; unmatched junction nucleotides: 7. This CDR3 is 16 amino acids long. The CDR3 here is CASSSPRAGGQETQYF. Here the CDR3 DNA reads TGCGCCAGCAGCTCGCCCAGAGCGGGGGGCCAAGAGACCCAGTACTTC.

CDR3 region: CASHVTSGAREQYF. The CDR3 DNA is TGCGCCAGCCATGTCACTAGCGGAGCGCGCGAGCAGTACTTC. The chain has TRBV5-1 and TRBJ2-7; 8 positions agree with TRBD2. V was pared by 7 bases and J by 6 bases, with 12 bases of the junction left unmatched. CDR3 length: 14 residues. Germline CDR1 and CDR2: SGHRS and YFSETQ. Looking up the rest from reference TRBV5-1 and TRBJ2-7 gives the full variable domain: KAGVTQTPRYLIKTRGQQVTLSCSPISGHRSVSWYQQTPGQGLQFLFEYFSETQRNKGNFPGRFSGRQFSNSRSEMNVSTLELGDSALYLCASHVTSGAREQYFGPGTRLTVT.

The chain links TRBV19 to TRBJ2-5; TRBD2 aligns across 11 bases. The germline CDR1 and CDR2 sequences are LNHDA and SQIVND (reference sequence). V gave up 5 bases and J gave up 4 bases; unmatched junction bases: 0. The CDR3 contains 13 residues. The CDR3 loop reads CASSGTSGETQYF. DNA of the CDR3: TGTGCCAGTAGTGGGACTAGCGGAGAGACCCAGTACTTC.

V usage is TRBV7-3 and J usage is TRBJ1-1, with D perhaps matching TRBD1 (6 bases). From germline, CDR1 is SGHTA and CDR2 FQGTGA. Trimming shortened V by 2 bases and J by 14 bases, and 18 bases separated the two germline ends. CDR3 size: 13 residues. The CDR3 loop is CASSLSWQGDRFF. As DNA, the CDR3 is TGTGCCAGCAGCTTATCTTGGCAAGGCGACAGGTTCTTT.

This clone was counted between two and nine times. This CDR3 is also generated by other DNA sequences in the sample. The chain carries TRBV28 and TRBJ2-5; 11 bases agree with TRBD2. V shed 2 bases, J shed 2 bases, and the junction held 1 base outside the gene matches. This CDR3 has 15 amino acids. CDR1 is MDHEN and CDR2 is SYDVKM in the germline V gene. CDR3 region: CASSLTSGGQETQYF. The CDR3 coding sequence is TGTGCCAGCAGTTTAACTAGCGGGGGACAAGAGACCCAGTACTTC.

The CDR3 sequence is CASSEIQDRGGYTF. CDR3 sequence (DNA): TGTGCCAGCAGTGAAATCCAGGACAGGGGTGGCTACACCTTC. The V call is TRBV6-1, the J call TRBJ1-2, with 9 bases fitting TRBD1. Germline loops: CDR1 MNHNS, CDR2 SASEGT. The V segment lost 2 bases and the J segment 7 bases; nucleotides outside the gene matches: 5. The CDR3 runs 14 residues.

V gene TRBV5-8 combines with J gene TRBJ2-7; TRBD2 aligns across 8 bases. CDR1 SGHTS and CDR2 YDEGEE come from the germline V gene. The CDR3 sequence is 12 residues long. J was trimmed by 7 bases and V by 3 bases; bases with no gene match: 3. CDR3 amino acids: CASSSGGGEQYF. The DNA for the CDR3 is TGTGCCAGCAGCTCTGGCGGGGGGGAGCAGTACTTC.

The V gene is TRBV21-1, the J gene TRBJ1-2; no check of the table's D call, TRBD1, against the DNA was made. TRBV21-1 represents a pseudogene. The CDR3 loop spans 18 amino acids. Written as DNA, the CDR3 is TGTGCCAGCAGGGATCGCCGCCGGGACAGGGGGATGTTTTATGGCTACACCTTC. The encoded protein is CASRDRRRDRGMFYGYTF.

The V call is TRBV19, the J call TRBJ1-5; 9 bases are shared with TRBD1. CDR1 and CDR2 from the germline V gene are LNHDA and SQIVND (reference sequence). V was pared by 5 bases and J by 7 bases, with 6 bases of the junction left unmatched. The CDR3 runs 14 residues. In DNA form, the CDR3 reads TGTGCCAGTAGTCCAACAGGGGGCGGACAGCCCCAGCATTTT. Protein sequence: CASSPTGGGQPQHF.

The V call is TRBV19, the J call TRBJ2-2; 12 bases align to TRBD2. Germline V gives CDR1 LNHDA, CDR2 SQIVND (reference sequence). With V trimmed by 5 bases and J by 5 bases, 12 bases remained unmatched. The CDR3 has 18 amino acids. CDR3 region: CASSVSSGRAVRTGELFF. The DNA of the CDR3 is TGTGCCAGTAGTGTGTCTAGCGGGAGGGCGGTGAGGACCGGGGAGCTGTTTTTT.

The V gene is TRBV7-8, the J gene TRBJ2-7, with 13 bases fitting TRBD2. This CDR3 contains 17 residues. Looked up from germline, CDR1 is SGHVS and CDR2 is FQNEAQ. Trimming at V came to 5 bases and at J to 0 bases, leaving 7 bases not matched to a gene. CDR3 sequence: CASSHGTSGVSSYEQYF. In DNA, the CDR3 is TGTGCCAGCAGCCACGGGACTAGCGGGGTGAGCTCCTACGAGCAGTACTTC.

This rearrangement joins TRBV28 to TRBJ1-5, with 8 bases matching TRBD1. Trimming cost V 2 bases and J 4 bases; bases outside gene matches: 7. The length of the CDR3 is 16 residues. Germline CDR1 MDHEN, CDR2 SYDVKM. Written as DNA, the CDR3 is TGTGCCAGCAGTTTAGGGCGGACAGGGTTGAATCAGCCCCAGCATTTT. The encoded protein is CASSLGRTGLNQPQHF.

V is TRBV5-6 and J is TRBJ1-2; D may be TRBD1 (5 bases). CDR1 and CDR2 from the germline V gene are SGHDT and YYEEEE. V lost 4 bases to trimming and J lost 1 base, with 17 bases between them. The length of the CDR3 is 16 residues. The CDR3 coding sequence is TGTGCCAGCAGCGTCTTAGGAGGGGCCATTAACTATGGCTACACCTTC. Translating gives CASSVLGGAINYGYTF. Variable domain in full (rest from reference TRBV5-6 and TRBJ1-2): DAGVTQSPTHLIKTRGQQVTLRCSPKSGHDTVSWYQQALGQGPQFIFQYYEEEERQRGNFPDRFSGHQFPNYSSELNVNALLLGDSALYLCASSVLGGAINYGYTFGSGTRLTVV.

The J gene is TRBJ2-3, the V gene TRBV7-9; D remains ambiguous. V was cut by 5 bases and J by 3 bases, with 12 bases left in between. CDR1 is SEHNR and CDR2 is FQNEAQ in the germline V gene (reference sequence). The CDR3 has 14 residues. The CDR3 bases are TGTGCCAGCAGCCCCGCAGATTGGACAGATACGCAGTATTTT. It specifies CASSPADWTDTQYF.

V is TRBV5-4 and J is TRBJ2-5, with 7 bases that match TRBD1. CDR1 SGHNT and CDR2 YYREEE come from the germline V gene (reference sequence). CDR3 size: 15 residues. Trimming removed 4 bases from V and 4 bases from J; junction bases left unmatched: 10. CDR3 amino acids: CASSVDRDPVETQYF. The DNA of the CDR3 is TGTGCCAGCAGCGTTGACAGGGACCCCGTAGAGACCCAGTACTTC.

The CDR3: CASSPWLAGGTGELFF. DNA for the CDR3: TGTGCCAGCAGCCCTTGGCTAGCGGGAGGAACCGGGGAGCTGTTTTTT. The genes are TRBV7-8 and TRBJ2-2, with TRBD2 matching over 11 bases. The V segment lost 5 bases and the J segment 5 bases; nucleotides outside the gene matches: 7. Germline V lookup: CDR1 SGHVS, CDR2 FQNEAQ. CDR3 length: 16 amino acids.

The chain carries TRBV30 and TRBJ1-1, with D maybe TRBD1 (6 bases). Trimming removed 4 bases at V and 12 bases at J, with 15 bases between. The CDR3 totals 11 residues. From germline, CDR1 is GTSNPN and CDR2 SVGIG (reference sequence). CDR3 nucleotide sequence: TGTGCCTGGAACCTTCCGGGACAACCTTTCTTT. Its protein is CAWNLPGQPFF.

CDR3 in amino acids: CASSPRLAGVPKFF. The CDR3 coding sequence is TGTGCCAGCAGTCCCCGACTAGCGGGAGTGCCAAAGTTCTTC. The genes are TRBV27 and TRBJ2-1, with TRBD2 matching over 12 bases. The V segment lost 5 bases and the J segment 14 bases; nucleotides outside the gene matches: 10. Germline V gene data show CDR1 as MNHEY and CDR2 as SMNVEV (reference sequence). This CDR3 is 14 amino acids long.

The chain combines TRBV11-2 with TRBJ2-1, with 12 bases that match TRBD2. Per germline, CDR1 SGHAT and CDR2 FQNNGV. Trimming cost V 5 bases and J 16 bases; bases outside gene matches: 12. The CDR3 totals 14 residues. The DNA for the CDR3 is TGTGCCAGCAGCCTCCGGACTAGCGGGGCCCATCATTTCTTC. As protein: CASSLRTSGAHHFF.